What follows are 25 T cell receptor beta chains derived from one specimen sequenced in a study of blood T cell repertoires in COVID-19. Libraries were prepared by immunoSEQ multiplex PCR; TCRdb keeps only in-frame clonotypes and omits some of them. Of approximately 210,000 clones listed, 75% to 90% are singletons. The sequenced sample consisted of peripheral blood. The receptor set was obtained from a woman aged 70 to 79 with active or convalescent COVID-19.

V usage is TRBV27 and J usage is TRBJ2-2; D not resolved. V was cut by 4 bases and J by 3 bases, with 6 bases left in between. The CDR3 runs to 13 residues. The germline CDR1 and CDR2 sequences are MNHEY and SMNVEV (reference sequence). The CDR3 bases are TGTGCCAGCAGTTCCTTTCACACCGGGGAGCTGTTTTTT. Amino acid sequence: CASSSFHTGELFF.

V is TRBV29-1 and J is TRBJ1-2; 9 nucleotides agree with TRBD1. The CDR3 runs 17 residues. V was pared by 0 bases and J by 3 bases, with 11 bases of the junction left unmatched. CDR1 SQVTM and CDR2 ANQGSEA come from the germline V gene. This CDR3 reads CSVEDQGTGRFYYGYTF. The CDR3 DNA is TGCAGCGTTGAAGATCAGGGGACAGGGAGGTTTTACTATGGCTACACCTTC.

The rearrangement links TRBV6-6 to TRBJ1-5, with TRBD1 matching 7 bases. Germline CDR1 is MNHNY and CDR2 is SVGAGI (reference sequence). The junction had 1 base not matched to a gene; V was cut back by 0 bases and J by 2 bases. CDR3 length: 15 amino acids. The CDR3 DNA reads TGTGCCAGCAGTTACTCCACAGGGGGCAATCAGCCCCAGCATTTT. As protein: CASSYSTGGNQPQHF.

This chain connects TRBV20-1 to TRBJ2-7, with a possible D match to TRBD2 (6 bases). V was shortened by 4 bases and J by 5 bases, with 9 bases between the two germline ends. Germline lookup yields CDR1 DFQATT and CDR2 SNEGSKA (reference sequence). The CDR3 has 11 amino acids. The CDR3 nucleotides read TGCAGTGCTAATCGGGGGAACGAGCAGTACTTC. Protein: CSANRGNEQYF.

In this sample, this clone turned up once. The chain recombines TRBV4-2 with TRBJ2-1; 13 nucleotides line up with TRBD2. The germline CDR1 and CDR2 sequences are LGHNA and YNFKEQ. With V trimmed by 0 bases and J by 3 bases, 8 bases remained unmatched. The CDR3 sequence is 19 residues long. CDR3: CASSQDTRTSGSGYNEQFF. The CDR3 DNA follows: TGTGCCAGCAGCCAAGACACCCGGACTAGCGGGAGCGGCTACAATGAGCAGTTCTTC.

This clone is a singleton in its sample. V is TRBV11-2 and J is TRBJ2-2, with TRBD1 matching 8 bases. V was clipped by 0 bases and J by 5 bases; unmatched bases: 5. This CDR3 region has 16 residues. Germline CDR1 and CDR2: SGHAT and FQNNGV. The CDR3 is CASSLDRWTGTGELFF. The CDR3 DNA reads TGTGCCAGCAGCTTAGATCGATGGACAGGGACCGGGGAGCTGTTTTTT.

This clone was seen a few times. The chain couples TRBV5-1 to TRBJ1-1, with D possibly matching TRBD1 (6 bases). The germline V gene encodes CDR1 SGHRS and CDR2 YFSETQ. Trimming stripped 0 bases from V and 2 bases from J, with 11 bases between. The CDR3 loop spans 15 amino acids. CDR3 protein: CASSLVAGANTEAFF. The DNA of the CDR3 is TGCGCCAGCAGCTTGGTAGCGGGGGCCAACACTGAAGCTTTCTTT.

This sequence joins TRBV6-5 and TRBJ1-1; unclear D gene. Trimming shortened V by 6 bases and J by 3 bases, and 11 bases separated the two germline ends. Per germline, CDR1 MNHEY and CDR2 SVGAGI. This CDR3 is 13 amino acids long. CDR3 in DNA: TGTGCCAGCAGGGTCCCCGGGGACACTGAAGCTTTCTTT. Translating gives CASRVPGDTEAFF.

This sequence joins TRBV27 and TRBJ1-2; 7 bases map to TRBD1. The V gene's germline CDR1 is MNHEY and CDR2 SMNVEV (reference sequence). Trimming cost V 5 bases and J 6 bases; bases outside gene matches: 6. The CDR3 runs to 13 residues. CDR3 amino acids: CASSPQGSDGYTF. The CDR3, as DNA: TGTGCCAGCAGTCCACAGGGGAGCGATGGCTACACCTTC.

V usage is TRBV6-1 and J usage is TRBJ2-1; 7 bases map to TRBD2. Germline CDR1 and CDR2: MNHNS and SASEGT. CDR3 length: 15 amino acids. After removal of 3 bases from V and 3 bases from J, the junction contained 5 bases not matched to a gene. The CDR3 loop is CASSDSSGLYNEQFF. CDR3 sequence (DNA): TGTGCCAGCAGTGATTCTAGCGGACTCTACAATGAGCAGTTCTTC.

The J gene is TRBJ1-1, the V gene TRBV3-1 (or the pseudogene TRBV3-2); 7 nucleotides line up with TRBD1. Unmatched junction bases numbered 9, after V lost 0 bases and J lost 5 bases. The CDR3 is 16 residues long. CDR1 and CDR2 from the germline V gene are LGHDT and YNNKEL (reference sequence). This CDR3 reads CASSQDNYGRGTEAFF. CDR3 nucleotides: TGTGCCAGCAGCCAAGATAACTACGGCAGGGGGACTGAAGCTTTCTTT.

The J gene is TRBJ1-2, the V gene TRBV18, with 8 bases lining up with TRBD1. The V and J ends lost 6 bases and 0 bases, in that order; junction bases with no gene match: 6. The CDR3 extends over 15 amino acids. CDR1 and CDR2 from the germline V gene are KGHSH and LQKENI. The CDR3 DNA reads TGTGCCAGCTCCCCCGGGACAGGAGCTAACTATGGCTACACCTTC. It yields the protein CASSPGTGANYGYTF.

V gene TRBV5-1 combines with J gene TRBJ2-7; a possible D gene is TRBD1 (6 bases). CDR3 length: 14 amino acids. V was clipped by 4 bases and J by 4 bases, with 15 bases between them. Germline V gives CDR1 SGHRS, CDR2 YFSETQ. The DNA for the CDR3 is TGCGCCAGCAGCAGCCAACAGGGAACGTACGAGCAGTACTTC. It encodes CASSSQQGTYEQYF.

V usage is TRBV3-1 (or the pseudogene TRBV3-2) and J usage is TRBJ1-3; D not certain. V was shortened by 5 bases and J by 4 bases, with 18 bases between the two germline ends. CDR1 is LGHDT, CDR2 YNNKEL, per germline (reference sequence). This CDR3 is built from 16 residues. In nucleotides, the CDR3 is TGTGCCAGCAGCACCTCTTCTACGGGAGCGGGAAACACCATATATTTT. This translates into CASSTSSTGAGNTIYF.

The CDR3 is CASSPRLAGDTDTQYF. The CDR3 nucleotides read TGTGCCAGCAGCCCCCGACTAGCGGGGGACACAGATACGCAGTATTTT. The chain recombines TRBV7-9 with TRBJ2-3, with TRBD2 matching over 12 bases. Trimming took 5 bases from V and 2 from J; bases not matched to a gene: 5. CDR1 is SEHNR and CDR2 is FQNEAQ in the germline V gene (reference sequence). The CDR3 has 16 amino acids.

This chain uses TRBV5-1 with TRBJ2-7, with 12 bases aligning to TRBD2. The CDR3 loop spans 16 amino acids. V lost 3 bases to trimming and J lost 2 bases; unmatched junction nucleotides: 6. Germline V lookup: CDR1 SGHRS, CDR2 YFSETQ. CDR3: CASSSPGLAGTYEQYF. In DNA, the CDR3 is TGCGCCAGCAGCTCCCCAGGACTAGCGGGAACCTACGAGCAGTACTTC.

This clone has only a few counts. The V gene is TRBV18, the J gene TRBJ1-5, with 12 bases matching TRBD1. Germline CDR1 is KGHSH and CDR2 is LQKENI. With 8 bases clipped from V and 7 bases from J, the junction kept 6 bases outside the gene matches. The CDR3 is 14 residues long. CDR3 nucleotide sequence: TGTGCCAGCCGGGGGACAGGGGGCGGCCAGCCCCAGCATTTT. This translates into CASRGTGGGQPQHF.

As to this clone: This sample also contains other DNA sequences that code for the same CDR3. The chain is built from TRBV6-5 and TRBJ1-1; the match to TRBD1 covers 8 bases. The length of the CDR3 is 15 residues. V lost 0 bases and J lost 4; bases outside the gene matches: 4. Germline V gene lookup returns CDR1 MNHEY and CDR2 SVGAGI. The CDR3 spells CASSYSTGVGTEAFF. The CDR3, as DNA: TGTGCCAGCAGTTACTCGACAGGGGTGGGCACTGAAGCTTTCTTT.

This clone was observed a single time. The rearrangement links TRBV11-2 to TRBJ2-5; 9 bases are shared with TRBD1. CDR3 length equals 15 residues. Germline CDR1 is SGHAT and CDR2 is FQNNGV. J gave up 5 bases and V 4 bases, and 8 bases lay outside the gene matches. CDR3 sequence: CASSSRGQGWETQYF. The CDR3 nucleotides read TGTGCCAGCAGCTCTAGAGGACAGGGGTGGGAGACCCAGTACTTC.

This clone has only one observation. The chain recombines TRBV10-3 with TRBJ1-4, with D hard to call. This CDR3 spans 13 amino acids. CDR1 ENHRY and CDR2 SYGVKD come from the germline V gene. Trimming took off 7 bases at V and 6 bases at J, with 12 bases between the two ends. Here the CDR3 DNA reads TGTGCCATCACCCCGCGCCGAGATGAAAAACTGTTTTTT. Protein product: CAITPRRDEKLFF.

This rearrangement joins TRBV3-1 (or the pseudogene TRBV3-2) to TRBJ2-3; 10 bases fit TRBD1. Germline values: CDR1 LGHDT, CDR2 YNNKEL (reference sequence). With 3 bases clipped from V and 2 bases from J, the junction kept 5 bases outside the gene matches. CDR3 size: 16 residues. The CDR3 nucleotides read TGTGCCAGCAGCCAGGCCGGGACAGGGGCCACAGATACGCAGTATTTT. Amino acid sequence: CASSQAGTGATDTQYF.

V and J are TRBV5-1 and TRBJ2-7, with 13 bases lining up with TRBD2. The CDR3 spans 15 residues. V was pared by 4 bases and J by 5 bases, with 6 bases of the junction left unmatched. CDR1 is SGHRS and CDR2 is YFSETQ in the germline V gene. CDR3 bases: TGCGCCAGCAGCGATACTAGCGGGAGGGCCCACGAGCAGTACTTC. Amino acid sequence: CASSDTSGRAHEQYF. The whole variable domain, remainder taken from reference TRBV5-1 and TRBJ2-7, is KAGVTQTPRYLIKTRGQQVTLSCSPISGHRSVSWYQQTPGQGLQFLFEYFSETQRNKGNFPGRFSGRQFSNSRSEMNVSTLELGDSALYLCASSDTSGRAHEQYFGPGTRLTVT.

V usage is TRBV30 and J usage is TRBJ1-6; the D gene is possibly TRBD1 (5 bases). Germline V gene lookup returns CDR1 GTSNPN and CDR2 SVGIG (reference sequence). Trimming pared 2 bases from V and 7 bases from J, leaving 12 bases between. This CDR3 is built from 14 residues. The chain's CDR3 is CAWSLGQENSPLHF. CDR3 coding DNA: TGTGCCTGGAGTCTGGGGCAGGAGAATTCACCCCTCCACTTT.

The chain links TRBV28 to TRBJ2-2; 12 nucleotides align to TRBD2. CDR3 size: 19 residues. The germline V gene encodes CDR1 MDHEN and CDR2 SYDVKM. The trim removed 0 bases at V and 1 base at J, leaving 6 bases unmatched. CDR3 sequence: CASSLWSSGRARNTGELFF. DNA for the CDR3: TGTGCCAGCAGTTTATGGTCTAGCGGGAGGGCTCGGAACACCGGGGAGCTGTTTTTT.

The CDR3 loop reads CASSGGLAASYNEQFF. CDR3 in DNA: TGTGCCAGCAGTGGGGGACTAGCGGCATCCTACAATGAGCAGTTCTTC. The chain uses TRBV27 and TRBJ2-1; TRBD2 matches at 11 bases. The germline CDR1 and CDR2 sequences are MNHEY and SMNVEV (reference sequence). The CDR3 is 16 residues long. Germline trimming cut 5 bases from V and 1 base from J; bases unmatched to any gene: 4.